The source of this T cell receptor (beta chain) is a study of CD8 T cells in ankylosing spondylitis. Study outcomes and limitations: Disease-linked clones were reportedly significantly enriched in matched ankylosing spondylitis synovial fluid. Blood from ankylosing spondylitis patients appeared to carry a characteristic roughly eight-variant TCR beta motif.

This clonotype was picked up many times. Its antigen is not identified. Via MiXCR, TCRdb re-called the 5' RACE reads, giving one row per CDR3 protein. This sample has roughly 42,000 distinct CDR3 sequences; 2.7% occur once, and the top ten carry around 4.5%. V shed 0 bases and J 5 bases; nucleotides not matched to a gene: 7. CDR1 is SGDLS and CDR2 is YYNGEE in the germline V gene. The CDR3 totals 15 residues. V and J are TRBV9 and TRBJ2-5, with TRBD1 matching 7 bases. Source material: blood, either unsorted or a sorted T cell fraction (not recorded which). The clonotype was recovered from a male donor with ankylosing spondylitis or in good health (not recorded which). CDR3 coding DNA: TGTGCCAGCAGCGTAGAGCACAGGGGAATGGAGACCCAGTACTTC. Translation: CASSVEHRGMETQYF.